The 25 T cell receptor beta chains given below trace back to one sample, sequenced in a study of tumor and adjacent non-tumor tissue in lung cancer. The library came from three nested PCR rounds adapted from ARM-PCR protocols. TCRdb re-derived calls from the multiplex PCR reads in MiXCR, one entry per CDR3 protein. The sample lists some 74,000 distinct CDR3 sequences, roughly two thirds occurring once. No cell sorting was done before RNA was extracted from the tissue. Sequencing was performed on lung tumor tissue. The receptors shown here come from a woman aged 40 to 55 with non-small cell lung cancer.

At least ten counts were recorded for this clonotype. J is TRBJ1-3 and V is TRBV5-6; the D is unclear. The V gene's germline CDR1 is SGHDT and CDR2 YYEEEE. V was shortened by 0 bases and J by 4 bases, with 5 bases between the two germline ends. This CDR3 comprises 13 residues. In DNA, the CDR3 is TGTGCCAGCAGCTTGGAGAACGGAAACACCATATATTTT. Its translation: CASSLENGNTIYF.

Note on this clonotype: Given the absence of the conserved phenylalanine or tryptophan at the CDR3 end, a read error is likely. The gene calls are TRBV29-1 and TRBJ2-5, with a possible D match to TRBD2 (6 bases). The CDR3 covers 13 residues. CDR1 and CDR2 from the germline V gene are SQVTM and ANQGSEA. Trimming left V 7 bases short and J 4 bases short, with 16 bases between. CDR3 sequence reads: CSAEGKNLETQYL. The CDR3 nucleotides read TGCAGCGCGGAGGGGAAAAACCTAGAGACCCAGTACCTC.

This clonotype was seen only once. One junction end does not reproduce the germline sequence, and a read error may be involved. This chain joins TRBV11-2 and TRBJ1-1, with unresolved D. CDR1 SGHAT and CDR2 FQNNGV come from the germline V gene. The CDR3 loop spans 12 amino acids. CDR3 sequence reads: CVSSSRHSDAFF. The DNA of the CDR3 is TGTGTCAGCAGCTCGCGACATTCTGATGCTTTCTTT.

This clonotype was observed many times. The chain combines TRBV28 with TRBJ2-7; 11 bases fit TRBD1. The CDR3 contains 15 residues. The germline CDR1 and CDR2 sequences are MDHEN and SYDVKM. V was clipped by 3 bases and J by 5 bases; unmatched bases: 6. CDR3 DNA sequence: TGTGCCAGCAGTTTTGGACAGGGGGCGCCCCACGAGCAGTACTTC. Amino acids: CASSFGQGAPHEQYF.

This clonotype was detected once. This chain connects TRBV7-8 to TRBJ2-7; D gene uncertain. The CDR3 spans 14 residues. Per the germline V gene, CDR1 is SGHVS and CDR2 is FQNEAQ. V was pared by 3 bases and J by 7 bases, with 16 bases between. CDR3 nucleotides: TGTGCCAGCAGCTTGGTACAGCGATTGGGTGAGCAGTACTTC. Protein: CASSLVQRLGEQYF. Variable domain in full (rest from reference TRBV7-8 and TRBJ2-7): GAGVSQSPRYKVAKRGQDVALRCDPISGHVSLFWYQQALGQGPEFLTYFQNEAQLDKSGLPSDRFFAERPEGSVSTLKIQRTQQEDSAVYLCASSLVQRLGEQYFGPGTRLTVT.

On this clonotype itself: The conserved phenylalanine or tryptophan is not found at the CDR3 terminus, so this likely reflects a read error. CDR3 DNA sequence: TGTGCCAGCAGCTTGGGCGGCGGGGGCGCCTACAATGAACAGTTCTCC. Protein: CASSLGGGGAYNEQFS. The genes are TRBV5-4 and TRBJ2-1, with D perhaps matching TRBD2 (7 bases). Germline V gene lookup returns CDR1 SGHNT and CDR2 YYREEE (reference sequence). The CDR3 has 16 residues.

This clonotype occurred many times. The rearrangement joins TRBV30 to TRBJ2-5, with D possibly TRBD2 on 5 matching bases. This CDR3 comprises 13 residues. Germline V lookup: CDR1 GTSNPN, CDR2 SVGIG (reference sequence). Trimming removed 0 bases from V and 0 bases from J, with 5 bases in between. CDR3 loop: CAWSVGNQETQYF. CDR3 nucleotides: TGTGCCTGGAGTGTCGGGAACCAAGAGACCCAGTACTTC. The full variable domain, with the rest looked up from reference TRBV30 and TRBJ2-5, is SQTIHQWPATLVQPVGSPLSLECTVEGTSNPNLYWYRQAAGRGLQLLFYSVGIGQISSEVPQNLSASRPQDRQFILSSKKLLLSDSGFYLCAWSVGNQETQYFGPGTRLLVL.

This clonotype was found once. This chain connects TRBV28 to TRBJ2-7; D gene unclear. CDR1 is MDHEN, CDR2 SYDVKM, per germline. Trimming removed 9 bases from V and 5 bases from J, with 23 bases in between. The CDR3 consists of 15 residues. CDR3 region: CASSPPSGASHEQYF. CDR3 DNA sequence: TGTGCCAGTAGTCCCCCTTCGGGTGCGTCCCACGAGCAGTACTTC.

The chain has TRBV20-1 and TRBJ2-3; D is unresolved. CDR1 DFQATT and CDR2 SNEGSKA come from the germline V gene (reference sequence). The CDR3 is 18 residues long. The V and J ends lost 1 base and 5 bases respectively, with 25 bases between them. In DNA, the CDR3 is TGCAGTGCTAGAGTAGGGTCGGGTATGAGCAGGTCCCTAGATACGCAGTATTTT. Residues: CSARVGSGMSRSLDTQYF.

The table lists this clonotype with a few counts. At one end, the junction sequence differs from germline, possibly due to a read error. The chain links TRBV11-1 to TRBJ1-2; D uncertain. This CDR3 spans 14 amino acids. Germline assignment: CDR1 SGHAT and CDR2 FQDESV (reference sequence). Here the CDR3 reads CASNLGRSADGYTF. CDR3 DNA: TGTGCCAGCAACTTAGGCCGGTCGGCAGATGGTTACACCTTC.

This clonotype was picked up one time. A much more abundant neighbour one base away suggests this may be a read error. The chain links TRBV20-1 to TRBJ2-7; D is unresolved. There are 12 residues in the CDR3. The V end lost 4 bases, the J end lost 5 bases, and 12 bases lay between the germline ends. Germline CDR1 reads DFQATT; CDR2 reads SNEGSKA (reference sequence). The CDR3 DNA is TGCAGTGCTAAACCAATACCAAACGAGCAGTACTTC. Protein sequence: CSAKPIPNEQYF.

This clonotype was detected only once. The conserved final phenylalanine or tryptophan is absent from the CDR3, which likely points to a read error. The chain employs TRBV6-6 and TRBJ2-5; 8 bases are a match to TRBD2. CDR1 is MNHNY, CDR2 SVGAGI, per germline (reference sequence). The CDR3 is 15 amino acids. CDR3 sequence (DNA): TGTGACAGCAGTTACGATTCGGGGGGGAGTCAGACCCAGTACTAC. This translates into CDSSYDSGGSQTQYY.

The rearrangement links TRBV11-1 to TRBJ2-3; D is possibly TRBD2 (6 bases). This CDR3 spans 11 amino acids. The germline gives CDR1 SGHAT, CDR2 FQDESV (reference sequence). Written as DNA, the CDR3 is TGTGCTAGCGGCTTACTGAGCGGGCAGTATTTT. It yields the protein CASGLLSGQYF.

Concerning this clonotype: At one end the junction does not follow the germline gene, possibly because of a read error. The gene calls are TRBV4-2 and TRBJ2-7; perhaps TRBD2 as D (5 bases). CDR3 size: 16 residues. Germline-derived CDR1 and CDR2 are LGHNA and YNFKEQ. The CDR3 is CASSRGGGFDSYGQYF. The DNA for the CDR3 is TGTGCCAGCAGCCGCGGAGGCGGGTTTGACTCCTACGGGCAGTACTTC.

This clonotype has ten or more counts. The CDR3 DNA sequence: TGTGCCATCCGGGACAGGGTCACCGGGGAGCTGTTTTTT. Residues: CAIRDRVTGELFF. The genes are TRBV12-3 or TRBV12-4 and TRBJ2-2, with 9 bases lining up with TRBD1. The CDR3 loop spans 13 amino acids. V shed 10 bases, J shed 4 bases, and the junction held 4 bases outside the gene matches.

In this sample, this clonotype turned up many times. The chain combines TRBV29-1 with TRBJ1-4, with D perhaps matching TRBD1 (5 bases). This CDR3 region has 14 residues. V was pared by 7 bases and J by 3 bases, with 15 bases between. From germline, CDR1 is SQVTM and CDR2 ANQGSEA. This CDR3 is CSALGAVPNEKLFF. CDR3 DNA: TGCAGCGCTCTTGGGGCTGTACCTAATGAAAAACTGTTTTTT.

The V call is TRBV11-2, the J call TRBJ2-3; no definite D call. Per germline, CDR1 SGHAT and CDR2 FQNNGV. The CDR3 has 14 amino acids. The CDR3 DNA reads as TGTACCATCAGCCCTCTGAGCGCGACAGATACGCAGTATTTT. This gives the protein CTISPLSATDTQYF. The full variable domain, its missing parts supplied by reference TRBV11-2 and TRBJ2-3, is EAGVAQSPRYKIIEKRQSVAFWCNPISGHATLYWYQQILGQGPKLLIQFQNNGVVDDSQLPKDRFSAERLKGVDSTLKIQPAKLEDSAVYLCTISPLSATDTQYFGPGTRLTVL.

In the case of this clonotype: A read error may account for a junction end that differs from germline. The chain is built from TRBV11-2 and TRBJ2-5; tentative D call: TRBD2 (6 bases). Germline lookup yields CDR1 SGHAT and CDR2 FQNNGV. This CDR3 spans 16 amino acids. The CDR3: CASSLVRRRAQETRYF. As DNA, the CDR3 is TGTGCCAGCAGCTTAGTTCGGCGGAGGGCCCAGGAGACCCGGTACTTC.

Comment on this clonotype: A much larger clone differs by one base, so this may be a read error. This chain connects TRBV6-2 or TRBV6-3 to TRBJ2-5; 8 bases match TRBD2. Per the germline V gene, CDR1 is MNHEY and CDR2 is SVGEGT. With V trimmed by 5 bases and J by 7 bases, 15 bases remained unmatched. This CDR3 has 16 amino acids. The CDR3 sequence is CASSADSLGLGATQYF. In DNA form, the CDR3 reads TGTGCCAGCAGTGCCGACTCCCTGGGACTAGGGGCGACCCAGTACTTC.

Comment on this clonotype: At one end the junction does not follow the germline gene, possibly because of a read error. The J gene is TRBJ2-1, the V gene TRBV29-1; D is possibly TRBD2 (6 bases). The CDR3 is made up of 15 amino acids. The germline CDR1 and CDR2 sequences are SQVTM and ANQGSEA. CDR3 bases: TGCAGCGCTGAATCTGGCCTAGCGAGGTACAATGAGCAGTTCTTC. Translated: CSAESGLARYNEQFF.

This clonotype showed up many times. The chain couples TRBV20-1 to TRBJ2-7; 13 positions match TRBD2. Germline values: CDR1 DFQATT, CDR2 SNEGSKA (reference sequence). The CDR3 spans 15 residues. V lost 5 bases to trimming and J lost 4 bases; unmatched junction nucleotides: 8. CDR3: CSARSGLAGRYEQYF. The DNA of the CDR3 is TGCAGTGCTCGTTCGGGACTAGCGGGAAGGTACGAGCAGTACTTC.

Points on this clonotype: The CDR3 does not end in the conserved phenylalanine or tryptophan, so this is likely a read error. The chain is built from TRBV6-2 or TRBV6-3 and TRBJ2-1, with D tentatively TRBD2 (5 bases). This CDR3 contains 15 residues. Germline CDR1 reads MNHEY; CDR2 reads SVGEGT. CDR3 sequence reads: CATTGGGSPYNDQFL. CDR3 bases: TGCGCCACCACCGGCGGTGGGAGCCCCTACAATGACCAGTTCCTC.

With regard to this clonotype: The germline gene is not matched at one end of the junction; a read error may be the cause. This chain joins TRBV11-2 and TRBJ2-2; the D gene is possibly TRBD2 (5 bases). CDR1 is SGHAT, CDR2 FQNNGV, per germline. The CDR3 extends over 15 amino acids. The CDR3, as DNA: TGTGCCAACAGCCCCGAAAATCAGAATATCGGGGAGCTACTTTTT. Translating it yields CANSPENQNIGELLF.

Of note for this clonotype: The conserved final phenylalanine or tryptophan is absent from the CDR3, which likely points to a read error. The chain carries TRBV5-4 and TRBJ2-7; possibly TRBD1 for D (7 bases). The CDR3 runs to 14 residues. V was shortened by 4 bases and J by 7 bases, with 18 bases between the two germline ends. Germline V gene sequence: CDR1 SGHNT, CDR2 YYREEE (reference sequence). The CDR3 region is CASSAGTVIGEQYL. The CDR3 DNA sequence: TGTGCCAGCAGCGCGGGGACAGTGATCGGAGAGCAGTACCTC.

This clonotype was counted between two and nine times. This may be a read error: a much more frequent sequence differs by one nucleotide. The CDR3 end shows no conserved phenylalanine or tryptophan, and so a read error is likely. J is TRBJ2-7 and V is TRBV11-2, with D perhaps TRBD1 (6 bases). The length of the CDR3 is 15 residues. The germline CDR1 and CDR2 sequences are SGHAT and FQNNGV. The CDR3 nucleotides read TGTGCCAGCAGCTTAATCCACAGGGCCCCCTACGCGCAGTACCTC. As protein: CASSLIHRAPYAQYL.